The clone carrying this TCR beta chain was counted only a few times. Its antigen remains unidentified. The record originates from a study of cytotoxic CD8 clonotypes in ibrutinib-treated CLL. Germline CDR1 and CDR2: KGHSH and LQKENI. Losses at the gene ends were 8 bases for V and 0 bases for J; bases not matched to a gene: 12. There are 18 residues in the CDR3. Notes on the study in general: Higher clonality was seen at ibrutinib response and a return toward baseline at progression.

The repertoire was sequenced with immunoSEQ multiplex PCR; TCRdb's copy has only in-frame clones and lacks some. The sample has roughly 190,000 clones, around 70% seen once; the top ten hold around an eighth. The sequenced sample was PBMCs, obtained after 24 months of ibrutinib treatment. V usage is TRBV18 and J usage is TRBJ1-5, with TRBD1 matching 11 bases. The clonotype originates from a human donor with chronic lymphocytic leukemia. The CDR3 coding sequence is TGTGCCAGCACCGGACAGGGGGCGGACCGTTATAGCAATCAGCCCCAGCATTTT. Its translation is CASTGQGADRYSNQPQHF. The full variable domain, its missing parts supplied by reference TRBV18 and TRBJ1-5, is NAGVMQNPRHLVRRRGQEARLRCSPMKGHSHVYWYRQLPEEGLKFMVYLQKENIIDESGMPKERFSAEFPKEGPSILRIQQVVRGDSAAYFCASTGQGADRYSNQPQHFGDGTRLSIL.